This record covers a single T cell receptor beta chain. Its antigen is unknown. Trimming left V 4 bases short and J 6 bases short, with 10 bases between. The germline gives CDR1 KGHDR, CDR2 SFDVKD. The CDR3 covers 13 residues. Ophthalmopathy patients showed a Clinical Activity Score of at least 3, NOSPECS grade of at least 4 and duration under 3 months. Uncontrolled infection, other autoimmune disease, pregnancy or lactation disqualified patients from enrolment. The source of the PBMCs was 8.5 to 10 ml of fresh peripheral blood. Using RNA transcripts as the source, TCR beta CDR3 regions were amplified. HTBI primers were employed in a first-round RT-PCR of the TCR CDR3. TCRdb called the multiplex PCR reads again in MiXCR, with one record for every CDR3 protein. The sample lists hundreds of thousands of distinct CDR3 sequences; about 14% were seen once. This entry comes from a study of T cells in Graves' hyperthyroidism and ophthalmopathy. Study-level points and caveats: Most clonotypes expanded in thyroid above 0.001 were likewise present in blood.

The chain employs TRBV24-1 and TRBJ2-3; D is unresolved. The sequence was obtained from a man between 18 and 29 years old with Graves' ophthalmopathy. The sample comprised blood. Written as DNA, the CDR3 is TGTGCCACCAGTGACCTGGATCAGGATACGCAGTATTTT. Translation gives CATSDLDQDTQYF.